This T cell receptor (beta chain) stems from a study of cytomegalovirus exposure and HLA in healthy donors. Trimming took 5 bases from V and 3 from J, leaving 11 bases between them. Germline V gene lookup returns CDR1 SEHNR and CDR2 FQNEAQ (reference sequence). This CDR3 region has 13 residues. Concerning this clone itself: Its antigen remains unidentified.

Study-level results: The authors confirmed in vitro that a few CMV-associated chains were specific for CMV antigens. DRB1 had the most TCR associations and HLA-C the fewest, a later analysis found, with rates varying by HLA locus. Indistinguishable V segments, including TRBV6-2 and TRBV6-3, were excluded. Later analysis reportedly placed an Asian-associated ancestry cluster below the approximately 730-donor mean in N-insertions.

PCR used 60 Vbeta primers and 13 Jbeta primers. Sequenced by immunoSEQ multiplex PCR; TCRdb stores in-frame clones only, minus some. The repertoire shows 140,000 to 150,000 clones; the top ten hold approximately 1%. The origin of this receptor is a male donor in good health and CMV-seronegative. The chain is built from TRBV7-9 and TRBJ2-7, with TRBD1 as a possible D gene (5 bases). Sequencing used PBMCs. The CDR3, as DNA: TGTGCCAGCAGCCCCCAGGGCTTCTACGAGCAGTACTTC. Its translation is CASSPQGFYEQYF.